One sample yielded the 24 T cell receptor beta chains listed below, sequenced in a study of glioma-infiltrating T cells after dendritic cell vaccination. Time point defined: after dendritic cell vaccination, including at tumor progression/relapse. Some clones are missing from TCRdb's copy, which holds only in-frame ones; the method was immunoSEQ multiplex PCR. The sample includes roughly 100,000 clones, 83% seen only once; the top ten take under 7%. This specimen was blood, taken after dendritic cell vaccination. These receptors were obtained from a human donor with glioblastoma.

This clone was found a few times. The rearrangement uses TRBV6-1 and TRBJ1-2; TRBD1 might be the D (5 bases). The CDR3 covers 14 residues. V was shortened by 2 bases and J by 4 bases, with 11 bases between the two germline ends. From germline, CDR1 is MNHNS and CDR2 SASEGT. This CDR3 is CASSEMLTVYGYTF. In nucleotides, the CDR3 is TGTGCCAGCAGTGAAATGTTGACAGTCTATGGCTACACCTTC.

This clone has just one count. This rearrangement joins TRBV5-4 to TRBJ2-7; 9 bases are a match to TRBD1. V trimming: 1 base; J trimming: 3 bases; junction bases outside the gene matches: 5. CDR1 is SGHNT and CDR2 is YYREEE in the germline V gene (reference sequence). The CDR3 contains 15 residues. As DNA, the CDR3 is TGTGCCAGCAGCTTGCGGACAGGGGCAATCTACGAGCAGTACTTC. Encoded protein: CASSLRTGAIYEQYF.

The rearrangement links TRBV19 to TRBJ1-1; 7 bases match TRBD1. The CDR3 runs to 13 residues. V dropped 6 bases and J dropped 1; count of bases not matched to a gene: 2. Germline V gene data show CDR1 as LNHDA and CDR2 as SQIVND (reference sequence). The CDR3 bases are TGTGCCAGTAGGGACAGGACGAACACTGAAGCTTTCTTT. It translates to CASRDRTNTEAFF.

This chain connects TRBV30 to TRBJ1-1; 8 nucleotides align to TRBD1. After removal of 5 bases from V and 4 bases from J, the junction contained 3 bases not matched to a gene. CDR3 length: 12 residues. The germline V gene has CDR1 GTSNPN and CDR2 SVGIG (reference sequence). CDR3 DNA sequence: TGTGCCTGGGGACAGGGACGCACTGAAGCTTTCTTT. It codes for CAWGQGRTEAFF.

This clone occurred once. The chain carries TRBV11-3 and TRBJ1-3; tentative D call: TRBD1 (5 bases). The V gene's germline CDR1 is SGHNT and CDR2 YENEEA. This CDR3 has 14 residues. Trimming stripped 6 bases from V and 0 bases from J, with 9 bases between. The CDR3 reads CASSQGDSGNTIYF. Here the CDR3 DNA reads TGTGCCAGCAGTCAAGGGGACTCTGGAAACACCATATATTTT.

This chain uses TRBV18 with TRBJ2-7; 7 nucleotides agree with TRBD1. The V and J ends lost 2 bases and 3 bases, in that order; junction bases with no gene match: 7. CDR3 length: 15 residues. CDR1 is KGHSH, CDR2 LQKENI, per germline. CDR3 bases: TGTGCCAGCTCACCAGAGACAGGGCCGATCTACGAGCAGTACTTC. It codes for CASSPETGPIYEQYF.

The chain couples TRBV7-8 to TRBJ1-5; D is possibly TRBD1 (5 bases). Trimming shortened V by 5 bases and J by 3 bases, and 20 bases separated the two germline ends. Germline lookup yields CDR1 SGHVS and CDR2 FQNEAQ. CDR3 length: 17 amino acids. The CDR3 coding sequence is TGTGCCAGCAGCCCCAGGGCCACCACAGAACCCAATCAGCCCCAGCATTTT. Its protein product is CASSPRATTEPNQPQHF.

V is TRBV19 and J is TRBJ2-2; 9 bases line up with TRBD2. Per germline, CDR1 LNHDA and CDR2 SQIVND (reference sequence). CDR3 size: 14 residues. V was clipped by 7 bases and J by 5 bases; unmatched bases: 5. This CDR3 is CASTLAGLTGELFF. In DNA, the CDR3 is TGTGCCAGTACCCTAGCGGGGTTGACCGGGGAGCTGTTTTTT.

This chain links TRBV7-9 with TRBJ2-2, with 8 bases that match TRBD1. The germline gives CDR1 SEHNR, CDR2 FQNEAQ (reference sequence). The CDR3 runs to 16 residues. V gave up 2 bases and J gave up 1 base; unmatched junction bases: 3. CDR3 amino acids: CASSLPGQGNTGELFF. DNA of the CDR3: TGTGCCAGCAGCTTACCCGGACAGGGGAACACCGGGGAGCTGTTTTTT.

The sample holds one count of this clone. V usage is TRBV9 and J usage is TRBJ1-2, with no clear D. CDR3 length: 14 residues. V lost 3 bases, J lost 4 bases, and 13 bases lay in between. Germline V gene lookup returns CDR1 SGDLS and CDR2 YYNGEE. CDR3 amino acids: CASSAVDYSYGYTF. In DNA, the CDR3 is TGTGCCAGCAGCGCAGTGGACTACAGCTATGGCTACACCTTC. The whole variable domain, remainder taken from reference TRBV9 and TRBJ1-2, is DSGVTQTPKHLITATGQRVTLRCSPRSGDLSVYWYQQSLDQGLQFLIQYYNGEERAKGNILERFSAQQFPDLHSELNLSSLELGDSALYFCASSAVDYSYGYTFGSGTRLTVV.

The chain uses TRBV25-1 and TRBJ2-3; 8 bases agree with TRBD2. After removal of 4 bases from V and 2 bases from J, the junction contained 11 bases not matched to a gene. CDR3 length equals 17 residues. Germline assignment: CDR1 MGHDK and CDR2 SYGVNS. CDR3 bases: TGTGCCAGCAGTGGGTGGGGCGGGGGGCGACTCACAGATACGCAGTATTTT. Translated: CASSGWGGGRLTDTQYF.

The chain is built from TRBV14 and TRBJ2-3; 7 bases fit TRBD2. Germline lookup yields CDR1 SGHDN and CDR2 FVKESK. The V gene end was trimmed by 0 bases and the J gene end by 5 bases; junction bases not matched to a gene: 8. This CDR3 has 16 amino acids. The CDR3 nucleotides are TGTGCCAGCAGCCAAGATTATCGGTGGGGGGGAGATACGCAGTATTTT. This gives the protein CASSQDYRWGGDTQYF.

DNA for the CDR3: TGTGCCATCAGTGAGGGCCAGCGCAATGAGCAGTTCTTC. This encodes CAISEGQRNEQFF. The V and J genes are TRBV10-3 and TRBJ2-1; no clear D gene. The germline gives CDR1 ENHRY, CDR2 SYGVKD. The germline V and J ends were trimmed by 2 bases and 6 bases, with 8 bases remaining between them. The length of the CDR3 is 13 residues.

This clone was counted only a few times. J is TRBJ2-2 and V is TRBV5-1, with D perhaps matching TRBD1 (5 bases). The V and J ends lost 0 bases and 1 base respectively, with 10 bases between them. The CDR3 extends over 16 amino acids. CDR1 SGHRS and CDR2 YFSETQ come from the germline V gene. CDR3 coding DNA: TGCGCCAGCAGCTTGGCCTCCGGACAGAACACCGGGGAGCTGTTTTTT. Its protein product is CASSLASGQNTGELFF.

The chain is built from TRBV14 and TRBJ2-7; 9 bases match TRBD1. Per germline, CDR1 SGHDN and CDR2 FVKESK. This CDR3 spans 16 amino acids. Losses at the gene ends were 2 bases for V and 2 bases for J; bases not matched to a gene: 7. The CDR3 nucleotides read TGTGCCAGCAGCCAAACCTACGGGACAGGGCCCTACGAGCAGTACTTC. Translation: CASSQTYGTGPYEQYF.

The chain carries TRBV5-1 and TRBJ1-1; D is unclear. The CDR3 loop spans 15 amino acids. Between the trimmed V and J ends, which lost 1 base and 2 bases, there was a span of 12 bases. Germline CDR1 and CDR2: SGHRS and YFSETQ. CDR3 sequence (DNA): TGCGCCAGCAGCTTGTCCCCGGCAGGTAACACTGAAGCTTTCTTT. It encodes CASSLSPAGNTEAFF.

This sequence joins TRBV7-9 and TRBJ2-7; D is possibly TRBD2 (7 bases). This CDR3 has 13 residues. Germline CDR1 and CDR2: SEHNR and FQNEAQ (reference sequence). V was pared by 7 bases and J by 6 bases, with 16 bases between. The CDR3 sequence is CASTLLGGGEQYF. The CDR3 DNA is TGTGCCAGCACCCTCCTAGGGGGGGGCGAGCAGTACTTC.

The chain couples TRBV6-1 to TRBJ1-1; D not resolved. V was shortened by 4 bases and J by 3 bases, with 15 bases between the two germline ends. In germline, CDR1 is MNHNS, CDR2 SASEGT. The CDR3 is made up of 15 amino acids. CDR3 bases: TGTGCCAGCAGTGGTACTGCGGTTGTGGACACTGAAGCTTTCTTT. Translating it yields CASSGTAVVDTEAFF.

The chain combines TRBV6-1 with TRBJ1-1, with D uncertain. V was pared by 3 bases and J by 5 bases, with 4 bases between. Germline-derived CDR1 and CDR2 are MNHNS and SASEGT. This CDR3 spans 11 amino acids. CDR3 sequence reads: CASSDATEAFF. DNA for the CDR3: TGTGCCAGCAGTGACGCGACTGAAGCTTTCTTT.

This sequence joins TRBV4-2 and TRBJ2-1; 8 nucleotides line up with TRBD1. The germline V gene encodes CDR1 LGHNA and CDR2 YNFKEQ. The CDR3 is 16 amino acids. The trim removed 4 bases at V and 4 bases at J, leaving 9 bases unmatched. CDR3: CASSRKGQGSYNEQFF. CDR3 in DNA: TGTGCCAGCAGCCGAAAAGGACAGGGCTCGTACAATGAGCAGTTCTTC.

The rearrangement joins TRBV18 to TRBJ1-3; 7 bases are shared with TRBD1. The V gene end was trimmed by 0 bases and the J gene end by 9 bases; junction bases not matched to a gene: 5. The CDR3 is made up of 14 amino acids. Germline loops: CDR1 KGHSH, CDR2 LQKENI. CDR3 DNA: TGTGCCAGCTCACCACCAACAGGGGAGGTCACCATATATTTT. It specifies CASSPPTGEVTIYF.

The rearrangement uses TRBV5-4 and TRBJ2-1, with 9 bases aligning to TRBD2. Germline CDR1 is SGHNT and CDR2 is YYREEE (reference sequence). V dropped 4 bases and J dropped 7; count of bases not matched to a gene: 9. The CDR3 contains 15 residues. DNA for the CDR3: TGTGCCAGCAGCATGCCGGGACTAGCCTTGAATGAGCAGTTCTTC. It encodes CASSMPGLALNEQFF.

The rearrangement uses TRBV2 and TRBJ1-6; TRBD1 matches 7 bases. The CDR3 runs 12 residues. In germline, CDR1 is SNHLY, CDR2 FYNNEI. V gave up 11 bases and J gave up 13 bases; unmatched junction bases: 11. CDR3 bases: TGTGCCGGGGGGACAGTTCTTTGGCCCCTCCACTTT. Translating gives CAGGTVLWPLHF.

The CDR3 reads CASSPDRLNTEAFF. CDR3 DNA: TGTGCCAGCAGCCCTGACAGGTTGAACACTGAAGCTTTCTTT. The chain has TRBV7-2 and TRBJ1-1, with D perhaps matching TRBD1 (6 bases). V lost 5 bases and J lost 0, with 10 bases in between. Per germline, CDR1 SGHTA and CDR2 FQGNSA. The CDR3 consists of 14 residues.